The 8 T cell receptor beta chains given below trace back to one sample, sequenced in a study of beta chain features in type 1 diabetes. Study-wide points: In every one of the four CD4+ subsets, TCRB CDR3s were moderately but significantly shorter in Type 1 diabetes patients.

These TCRs are of unknown antigen specificity. Of the isolated RNA, all was reverse transcribed, and so the sequenced material was expressed TCRB transcripts. Repertoires were generated with immunoSEQ multiplex PCR, while TCRdb's copy carries only in-frame clones and drops some. The data show 300,000 to 450,000 clones, roughly 12% seen once. Sequencing was carried out using naive CD4+ T cells from blood. All receptors come from a woman under 30 with type 1 diabetes.

This clone has just a few counts. The V gene is TRBV7-9, the J gene TRBJ1-4; D is unresolved. The CDR3 is 14 residues long. The germline gives CDR1 SEHNR, CDR2 FQNEAQ (reference sequence). Deletions cut 0 bases from V and 5 bases from J, with 7 bases between. This chain's CDR3 is CASSLATGNEKLFF. For the CDR3, the DNA is TGTGCCAGCAGCTTAGCGACGGGGAATGAAAAACTGTTTTTT.

Only a few counts were recorded for this clone. The V call is TRBV4-3, the J call TRBJ2-1, with D maybe TRBD2 (6 bases). Trimming removed 0 bases from V and 10 bases from J, with 13 bases in between. The germline V gene has CDR1 LGHNA and CDR2 YSLEER. The CDR3 consists of 14 residues. CDR3 amino acids: CASSQELSRGEQFF. The CDR3 bases are TGCGCCAGCAGCCAAGAGTTATCCCGGGGGGAGCAGTTCTTC.

There are a few counts of this clone. The chain joins TRBV18 to TRBJ2-2, with unresolved D. The V end was cut by 0 bases, the J end by 4 bases, with 12 bases between. Germline loops: CDR1 KGHSH, CDR2 LQKENI. The CDR3 spans 16 residues. The CDR3 coding sequence is TGTGCCAGCTCACCACCGATGCAGTGGAGCACCGGGGAGCTGTTTTTT. Its protein is CASSPPMQWSTGELFF.

The DNA of the CDR3 is TGTGCCAGCAGCACGGGGGGAGAGACCCAGTACTTC. This encodes CASSTGGETQYF. The chain is built from TRBV7-9 and TRBJ2-5; 7 nucleotides match TRBD2. The CDR3 spans 12 residues. V lost 5 bases to trimming and J lost 4 bases; unmatched junction nucleotides: 1. Looked up from germline, CDR1 is SEHNR and CDR2 is FQNEAQ (reference sequence).

The V gene is TRBV7-2, the J gene TRBJ2-3, with 10 bases aligning to TRBD2. The ends lost 5 bases at V and 1 base at J; junction bases unmatched: 6. Per germline, CDR1 SGHTA and CDR2 FQGNSA. This CDR3 has 16 residues. CDR3 in DNA: TGTGCCAGCAGCCAGCAAGCGGGGGGGCGCACAGATACGCAGTATTTT. Translating it yields CASSQQAGGRTDTQYF.

This chain joins TRBV5-1 and TRBJ2-7; no clear D gene. Trimming left V 3 bases short and J 3 bases short, with 4 bases between. The CDR3 covers 11 residues. In germline, CDR1 is SGHRS, CDR2 YFSETQ. DNA of the CDR3: TGCGCCAGCAGCTATAGCTACGAGCAGTACTTC. Its translation is CASSYSYEQYF. The whole variable domain, filled in from reference TRBV5-1 and TRBJ2-7, reads KAGVTQTPRYLIKTRGQQVTLSCSPISGHRSVSWYQQTPGQGLQFLFEYFSETQRNKGNFPGRFSGRQFSNSRSEMNVSTLELGDSALYLCASSYSYEQYFGPGTRLTVT.

This clone occurred a few times. The rearrangement uses TRBV6-5 and TRBJ1-6; tentative D call: TRBD1 (6 bases). The CDR3 spans 15 residues. Germline V gene sequence: CDR1 MNHEY, CDR2 SVGAGI. Deletions cut 5 bases from V and 6 bases from J, with 14 bases between. In DNA, the CDR3 is TGTGCCAGCAGTACTCTTGGACAGACTAATTCACCCCTCCACTTT. Translation: CASSTLGQTNSPLHF.

This clone was seen a handful of times. The rearrangement uses TRBV13 and TRBJ2-7; a weak D match, TRBD1 (7 bases). The CDR3 runs 16 residues. CDR1 and CDR2 from the germline V gene are PRHDT and FYEKMQ (reference sequence). V was pared by 2 bases and J by 5 bases, with 19 bases between. Here the CDR3 reads CASSLRRDSLPNEQYF. The CDR3 bases are TGTGCCAGCAGCTTACGGAGGGACAGTCTTCCTAACGAGCAGTACTTC.